The 7 T cell receptor beta chains below all came from one sample that was sequenced in a study of blood T cell repertoires in COVID-19. Produced via immunoSEQ multiplex PCR; TCRdb's table is partial and in-frame only. The top ten hold about 9.8% of the sample, which has roughly 250,000 clones, approximately 86% seen once. Material: peripheral blood. Every receptor here comes from a man aged 40-49 years who had recovered from COVID-19.

The rearrangement links TRBV13 to TRBJ2-1, with TRBD2 matching 7 bases. Germline values: CDR1 PRHDT, CDR2 FYEKMQ (reference sequence). V shed 5 bases and J 4 bases; nucleotides not matched to a gene: 8. This CDR3 has 15 amino acids. The CDR3 loop is CASSPMGGGYNEQFF. CDR3 sequence (DNA): TGTGCCAGCAGCCCGATGGGCGGGGGATACAATGAGCAGTTCTTC.

The chain links TRBV5-6 to TRBJ2-1; D is unclear. The germline V and J ends were trimmed by 0 bases and 8 bases, with 9 bases remaining between them. The V gene's germline CDR1 is SGHDT and CDR2 YYEEEE. This CDR3 contains 13 residues. This chain's CDR3 is CASSLAMADEQFF. CDR3 sequence (DNA): TGTGCCAGCAGCTTGGCGATGGCGGATGAGCAGTTCTTC.

The CDR3 DNA follows: TGTGCCAGCAGCTCCGACAGGCCATCCTACGAGCAGTACTTC. It codes for CASSSDRPSYEQYF. This rearrangement joins TRBV7-9 to TRBJ2-7; perhaps TRBD1 as D (6 bases). Germline V gene lookup returns CDR1 SEHNR and CDR2 FQNEAQ (reference sequence). The CDR3 runs to 14 residues. V lost 4 bases and J 1 base, leaving 11 bases between the germline ends.

This clone was recorded a few times. CDR3 loop: CASAKDSFDEQFF. CDR3 in DNA: TGCGCCAGCGCGAAAGACAGTTTCGATGAGCAGTTCTTC. This chain connects TRBV5-1 to TRBJ2-1, with TRBD1 as a possible D gene (5 bases). V was trimmed by 7 bases and J by 8 bases, leaving 16 bases between them. Germline V gene lookup returns CDR1 SGHRS and CDR2 YFSETQ. CDR3 length: 13 amino acids.

This clone was found once. V is TRBV2 and J is TRBJ1-1; TRBD1 aligns across 7 bases. V gave up 6 bases and J gave up 7 bases; unmatched junction bases: 11. The CDR3 is 14 residues long. In germline, CDR1 is SNHLY, CDR2 FYNNEI. As DNA, the CDR3 is TGTGCCAGCAGCGGTCGACAGGGTGACAATGAAGCTTTCTTT. Protein sequence: CASSGRQGDNEAFF.

V gene TRBV9 combines with J gene TRBJ1-2; D possibly corresponds to TRBD1 (5 bases). This CDR3 comprises 16 residues. In germline, CDR1 is SGDLS, CDR2 YYNGEE. V lost 3 bases and J 0 bases, leaving 15 bases between the germline ends. The CDR3 sequence is CASSAGDADPNYGYTF. CDR3 in DNA: TGTGCCAGCAGCGCGGGGGACGCCGACCCTAACTATGGCTACACCTTC.

In its sample, this clone was seen a few times. This CDR3 reads CASSLVQGQAFF. CDR3 sequence (DNA): TGTGCCAGCAGCTTGGTCCAGGGCCAAGCTTTCTTT. This chain links TRBV5-6 with TRBJ1-1; the D gene is possibly TRBD1 (5 bases). This CDR3 contains 12 residues. The V gene's germline CDR1 is SGHDT and CDR2 YYEEEE. Trimming took 0 bases from V and 9 from J, leaving 9 bases between them.